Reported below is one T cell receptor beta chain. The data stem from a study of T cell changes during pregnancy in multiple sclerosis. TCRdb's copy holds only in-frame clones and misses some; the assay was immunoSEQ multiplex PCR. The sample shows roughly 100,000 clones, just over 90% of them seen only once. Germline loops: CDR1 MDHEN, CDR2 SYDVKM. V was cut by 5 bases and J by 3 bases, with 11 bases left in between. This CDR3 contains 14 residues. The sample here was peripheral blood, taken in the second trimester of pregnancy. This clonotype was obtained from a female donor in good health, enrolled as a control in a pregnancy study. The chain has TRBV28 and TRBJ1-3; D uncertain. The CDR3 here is CASSRLVGGNTIYF. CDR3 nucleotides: TGTGCCAGCAGTCGACTTGTAGGTGGAAACACCATATATTTT.